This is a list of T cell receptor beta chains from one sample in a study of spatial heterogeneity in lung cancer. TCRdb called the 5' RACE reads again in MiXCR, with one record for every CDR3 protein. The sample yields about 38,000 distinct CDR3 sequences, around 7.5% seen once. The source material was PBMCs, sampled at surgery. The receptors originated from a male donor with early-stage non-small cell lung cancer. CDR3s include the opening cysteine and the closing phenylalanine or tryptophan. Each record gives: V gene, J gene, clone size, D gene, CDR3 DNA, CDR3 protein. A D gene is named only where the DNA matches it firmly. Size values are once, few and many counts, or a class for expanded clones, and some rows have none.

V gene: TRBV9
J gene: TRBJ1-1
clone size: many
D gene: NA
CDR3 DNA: TGTGCCAGCAACCCCTGGGGCACAGTGAACACTGAAGCTTTCTTT
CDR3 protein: CASNPWGTVNTEAFF

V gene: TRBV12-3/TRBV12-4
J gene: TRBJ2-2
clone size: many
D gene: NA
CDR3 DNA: TGTGCCAGCAGTCCACACGGACGGACCGGGGAGCTGTTTTTT
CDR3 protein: CASSPHGRTGELFF

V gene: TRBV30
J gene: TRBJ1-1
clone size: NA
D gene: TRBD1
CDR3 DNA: TGTGCCTGGAGAAACACAGGGGTCACTGAAGCTTTCTTT
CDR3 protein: CAWRNTGVTEAFF

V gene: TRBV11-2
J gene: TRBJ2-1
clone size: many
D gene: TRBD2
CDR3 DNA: TGTGCCAGCAGCTCCCTAGCGGGGGCCTACAATGAGCAGTTCTTC
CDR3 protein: CASSSLAGAYNEQFF

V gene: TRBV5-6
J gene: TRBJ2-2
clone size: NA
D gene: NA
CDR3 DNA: TGTGCCAGCAGCTTCCCGGACGGGACCGGGGAGCTGTTTTTT
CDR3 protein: CASSFPDGTGELFF

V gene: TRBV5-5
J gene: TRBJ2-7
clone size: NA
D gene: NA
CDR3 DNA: TGTGCCAGCAGCCCCCGGGACGTAGGCTACGAGCAGTACTTC
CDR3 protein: CASSPRDVGYEQYF

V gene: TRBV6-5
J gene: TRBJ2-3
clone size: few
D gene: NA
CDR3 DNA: TGTGCCAGCAGTTACTCGCGTTGGCGGGCAGATACGCAGTATTTT
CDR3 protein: CASSYSRWRADTQYF

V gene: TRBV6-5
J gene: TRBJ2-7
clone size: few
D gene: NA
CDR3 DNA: TGTGCCAGCAGTGACAGAGTCTCCCTCGAGCAGTACTTC
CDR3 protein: CASSDRVSLEQYF

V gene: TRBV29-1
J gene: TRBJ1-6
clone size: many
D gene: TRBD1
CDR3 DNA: TGCAGCGCCCAGGGGGATACCTATAATTCACCCCTCCACTTT
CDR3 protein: CSAQGDTYNSPLHF

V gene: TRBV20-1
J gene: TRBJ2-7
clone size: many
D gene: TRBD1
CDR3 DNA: TGCAGTGCTAGTCCGCCTCCGGGACAGAGCTCCTACGAGCAGTACTTC
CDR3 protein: CSASPPPGQSSYEQYF

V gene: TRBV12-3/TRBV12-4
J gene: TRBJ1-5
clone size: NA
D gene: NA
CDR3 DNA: TGTGCCAGCAGTTCCAGACGGCAGCCCCAGCATTTT
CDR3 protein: CASSSRRQPQHF

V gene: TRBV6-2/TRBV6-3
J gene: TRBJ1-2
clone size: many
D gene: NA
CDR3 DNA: TGTGCCAGCAGGACTCAGGGTCGTCAGAACTATGGCTACACCTTC
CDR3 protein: CASRTQGRQNYGYTF

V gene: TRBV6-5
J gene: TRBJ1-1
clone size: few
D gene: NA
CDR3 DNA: TGTGCCAGCAGTTACCGGGATATAGCTGAAGCTTTCTTT
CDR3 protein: CASSYRDIAEAFF

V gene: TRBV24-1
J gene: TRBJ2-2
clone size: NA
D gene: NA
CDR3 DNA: TGTGCCGCATCCGGGGGGCGGAACACCGGGGAGCTGTTTTTT
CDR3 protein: CAASGGRNTGELFF

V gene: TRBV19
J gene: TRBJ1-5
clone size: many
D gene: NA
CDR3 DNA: TGTGCCACCCTCCCTGCGGGCAATCAGCCCCAGCATTTT
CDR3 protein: CATLPAGNQPQHF

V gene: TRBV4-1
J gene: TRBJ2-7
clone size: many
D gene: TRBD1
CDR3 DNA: TGCGCCAGCAGCCTGGGACAGGGGGCACCGTCCTACGAGCAGTACTTC
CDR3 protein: CASSLGQGAPSYEQYF

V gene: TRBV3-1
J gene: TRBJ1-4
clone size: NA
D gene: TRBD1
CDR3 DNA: TGTGCCAGCAGCCCTGCCGGGACAGGGGGAGAAAAACTGTTTTTT
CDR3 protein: CASSPAGTGGEKLFF

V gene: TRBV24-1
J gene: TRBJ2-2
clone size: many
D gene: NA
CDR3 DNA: TGTGCCACCCGGGCAGGGCCGCAGACCGGGGAGCTGTTTTTT
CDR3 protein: CATRAGPQTGELFF